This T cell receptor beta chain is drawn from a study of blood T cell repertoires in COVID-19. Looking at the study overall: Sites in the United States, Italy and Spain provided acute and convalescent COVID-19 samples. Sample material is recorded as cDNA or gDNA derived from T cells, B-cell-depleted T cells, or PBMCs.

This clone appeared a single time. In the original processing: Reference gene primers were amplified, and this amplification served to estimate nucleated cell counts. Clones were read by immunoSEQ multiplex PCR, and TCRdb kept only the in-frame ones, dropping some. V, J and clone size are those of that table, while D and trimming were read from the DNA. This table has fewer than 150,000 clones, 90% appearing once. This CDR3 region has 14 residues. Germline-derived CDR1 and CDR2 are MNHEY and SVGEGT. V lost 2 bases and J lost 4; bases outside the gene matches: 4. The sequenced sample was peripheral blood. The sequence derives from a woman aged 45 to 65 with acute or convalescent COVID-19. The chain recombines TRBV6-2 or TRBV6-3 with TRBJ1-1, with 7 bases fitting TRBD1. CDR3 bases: TGTGCCAGCAGTTACCTTGACAGGGCCACTGAAGCTTTCTTT. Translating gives CASSYLDRATEAFF.